The clone carrying this T cell receptor beta chain occurred many times. Its antigen is unknown. TCRdb passed the 5' RACE reads through MiXCR, listing each CDR3 protein once. The sample shows under 35,000 distinct CDR3 sequences, about 4.9% of them seen only once. The data were taken from a study of early T cells in non-severe SARS-CoV-2 infection. Findings and limits, study-wide: Comparison of clonotypes with VDJdb favored anti-spike CD8 responses while missing private and CD4 specificities.

The TCR comes from an adult who was a healthcare worker with PCR-confirmed SARS-CoV-2 infection or an uninfected control (not recorded which). The sample comprised whole blood.

Here the CDR3 reads CASSLGQGAGGANVLTF. CDR3 in DNA: TGTGCCAGCTCCCTCGGACAGGGGGCAGGCGGGGCCAACGTCCTGACTTTC. The J gene is TRBJ2-6, the V gene TRBV18; TRBD1 matches 11 bases. The germline V gene has CDR1 KGHSH and CDR2 LQKENI. The V and J ends lost 6 bases and 4 bases, in that order; junction bases with no gene match: 8. CDR3 length: 17 amino acids.